This entry describes one T cell receptor beta chain. Antigen specificity is unknown. CDR1 and CDR2 (germline): MNHEY, SMNVEV (reference sequence). This CDR3 region has 14 residues. The data stem from a study of CXCR3-negative and CXCR3-positive naive CD8 T cells. General study results and limits: Both naive subsets, CXCR3-negative and CXCR3-positive, displayed similar TRBV-TRBJ usage, unlike memory cells. Memory CD8+ cells had much lower diversity, and both naive subsets had comparably high diversity. TRB CDR3s were more hydrophobic in CXCR3-positive than in CXCR3-negative naive cells.

Naive CD8+ T lymphocytes were specified as CD45RO-CCR7+CD27+CD95-. The authors prepared UMI-labeled TRB cDNA libraries by 5' RACE. For each CDR3 protein, TCRdb gives one entry from its re-call of the 5' RACE reads, without DNA. The table lists under 150,000 distinct CDR3 sequences. The chain has TRBV27 and TRBJ1-1; the D gene TCRdb calls, TRBD1, cannot be checked with no DNA. This receptor was identified in a human donor in good health. Some clones in this sample may be carry-over from other donors' samples. Sequencing input: naive CXCR3+ CD8+ T cells from blood. As to subset: CD45RO-CCR7+CD27+CD95- naive CD8+ T cells expressing CXCR3 (TNR3+). The CDR3 reads CASSFGGAGTEAFF.